This T cell receptor (beta chain) was recovered during a study of blood T cell repertoires in COVID-19. V was cut by 2 bases and J by 7 bases, with 6 bases left in between. The CDR3 is made up of 13 amino acids. The V gene's germline CDR1 is SGHVS and CDR2 FNYEAQ. Method: immunoSEQ multiplex PCR; TCRdb's copy keeps in-frame clones and lacks some. The table shows fewer than 250,000 clones, with roughly 81% occurring only once. This clonotype originated in a man aged 45 to 65 with acute or convalescent COVID-19. The chain is built from TRBV7-6 and TRBJ1-6; perhaps TRBD1 as D (6 bases). Source material: peripheral blood. The CDR3: CASSLQGNSPLHF. The CDR3, as DNA: TGTGCCAGCAGCTTACAGGGGAATTCACCCCTCCACTTT.